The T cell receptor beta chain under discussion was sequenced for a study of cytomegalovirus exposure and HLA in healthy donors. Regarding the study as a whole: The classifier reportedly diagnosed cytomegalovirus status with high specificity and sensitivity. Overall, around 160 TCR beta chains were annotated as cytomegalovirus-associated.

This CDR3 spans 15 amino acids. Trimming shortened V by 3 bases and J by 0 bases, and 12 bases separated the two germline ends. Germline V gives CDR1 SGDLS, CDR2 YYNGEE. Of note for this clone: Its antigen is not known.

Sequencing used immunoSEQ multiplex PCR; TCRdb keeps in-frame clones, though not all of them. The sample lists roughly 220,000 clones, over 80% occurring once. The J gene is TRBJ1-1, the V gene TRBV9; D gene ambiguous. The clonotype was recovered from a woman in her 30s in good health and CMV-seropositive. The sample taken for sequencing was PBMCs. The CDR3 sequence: CASSEQGVMNTEAFF. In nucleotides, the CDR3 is TGTGCCAGCAGCGAACAAGGAGTAATGAACACTGAAGCTTTCTTT. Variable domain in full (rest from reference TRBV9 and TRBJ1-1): DSGVTQTPKHLITATGQRVTLRCSPRSGDLSVYWYQQSLDQGLQFLIQYYNGEERAKGNILERFSAQQFPDLHSELNLSSLELGDSALYFCASSEQGVMNTEAFFGQGTRLTVV.